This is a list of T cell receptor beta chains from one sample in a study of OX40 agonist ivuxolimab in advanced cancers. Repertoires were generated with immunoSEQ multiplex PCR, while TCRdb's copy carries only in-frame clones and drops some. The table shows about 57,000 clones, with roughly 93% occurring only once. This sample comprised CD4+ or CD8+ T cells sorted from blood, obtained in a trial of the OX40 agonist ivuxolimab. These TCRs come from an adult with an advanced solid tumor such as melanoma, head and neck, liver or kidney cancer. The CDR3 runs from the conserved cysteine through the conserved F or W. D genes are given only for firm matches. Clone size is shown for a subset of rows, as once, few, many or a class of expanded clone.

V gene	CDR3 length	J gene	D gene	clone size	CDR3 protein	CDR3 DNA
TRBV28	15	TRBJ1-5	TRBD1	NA	CASSRWDRGREPQHF	TGTGCCAGCAGTCGCTGGGACAGGGGGAGAGAGCCCCAGCATTTT
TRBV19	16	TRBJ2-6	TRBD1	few	CASSKTGGSGANVLTF	TGTGCCAGTAGTAAAACAGGGGGCTCTGGGGCCAACGTCCTGACTTTC
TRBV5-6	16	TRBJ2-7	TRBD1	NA	CASSPTPWGQVYEQYF	TGTGCCAGCAGCCCAACCCCCTGGGGACAGGTCTACGAGCAGTACTTC
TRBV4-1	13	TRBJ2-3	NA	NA	CASSQEAPDTQYF	TGCGCCAGCAGCCAAGAGGCCCCAGATACGCAGTATTTT
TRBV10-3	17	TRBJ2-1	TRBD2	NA	CAISESRASGDYNEQFF	TGTGCCATCAGTGAGTCACGGGCTAGCGGGGATTACAATGAGCAGTTCTTC
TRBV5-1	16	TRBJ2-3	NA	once	CASSLEVGLVGDTQYF	TGCGCCAGCAGCTTGGAAGTGGGCTTGGTGGGAGATACGCAGTATTTT
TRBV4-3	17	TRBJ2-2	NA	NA	CASSQLEVNRGTGELFF	TGCGCCAGCAGCCAACTGGAAGTTAACCGGGGCACCGGGGAGCTGTTTTTT
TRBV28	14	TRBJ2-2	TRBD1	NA	CASSWGQASGELFF	TGTGCCAGCAGTTGGGGACAGGCATCCGGGGAGCTGTTTTTT
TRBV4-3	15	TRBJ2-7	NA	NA	CASSQEGGPSYEQYF	TGCGCCAGCAGCCAAGAGGGAGGCCCGAGCTACGAGCAGTACTTC
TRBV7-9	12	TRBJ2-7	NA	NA	CASSPPAGEQYF	TGTGCCAGCAGCCCGCCTGCGGGGGAGCAGTACTTC
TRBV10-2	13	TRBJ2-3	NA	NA	CASSESGGSNTYF	TGCGCCAGCAGTGAGTCAGGAGGGTCCAACACTTATTTT
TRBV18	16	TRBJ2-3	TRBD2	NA	CASSPLAGDHTDTQYF	TGTGCCAGCTCACCACTAGCGGGAGACCACACAGATACGCAGTATTTT
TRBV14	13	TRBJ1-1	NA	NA	CASSLLGDTEAFF	TGTGCCAGCAGCCTCTTGGGGGACACTGAAGCTTTCTTT
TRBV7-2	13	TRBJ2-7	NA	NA	CASSLGAGDEQYF	TGTGCCAGCAGCTTAGGAGCAGGGGACGAGCAGTACTTC
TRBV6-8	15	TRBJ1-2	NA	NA	CASSYLQDGRYGYTF	TGTGCCAGCAGTTACCTCCAGGACGGACGTTATGGCTACACCTTC
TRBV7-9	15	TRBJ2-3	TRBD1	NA	CASSHPDRESDTQYF	TGTGCCAGCAGCCATCCGGACAGGGAGTCAGATACGCAGTATTTT
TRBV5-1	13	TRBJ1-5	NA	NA	CASSSGLNQPQHF	TGCGCCAGCAGCTCGGGACTTAATCAGCCCCAGCATTTT
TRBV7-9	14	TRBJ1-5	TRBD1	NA	CASSPGQGIQPQHF	TGTGCCAGCAGCCCCGGACAGGGGATACAGCCCCAGCATTTT
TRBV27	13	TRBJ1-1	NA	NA	CASSFQGNTEAFF	TGTGCCAGCAGTTTCCAGGGGAACACTGAAGCTTTCTTT
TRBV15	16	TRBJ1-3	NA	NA	CATSRPQESSGNTIYF	TGTGCCACCAGCAGACCACAGGAGAGCTCTGGAAACACCATATATTTT
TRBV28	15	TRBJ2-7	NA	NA	CASRPFARGTYEQYF	TGTGCCAGCAGACCATTCGCCAGGGGAACCTACGAGCAGTACTTC
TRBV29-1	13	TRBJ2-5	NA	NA	CSVEELGPKTQYF	TGCAGCGTTGAAGAGTTGGGACCGAAGACCCAGTACTTC
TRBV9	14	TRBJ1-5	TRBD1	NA	CASSRTGTNQPQHF	TGTGCCAGCAGTCGGACAGGGACGAATCAGCCCCAGCATTTT
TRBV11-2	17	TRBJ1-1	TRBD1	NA	CASSQRQGAGGFTEAFF	TGTGCCAGCAGCCAGAGACAGGGGGCAGGTGGATTCACTGAAGCTTTCTTT
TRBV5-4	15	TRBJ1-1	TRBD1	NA	CASSSGTGGETEAFF	TGTGCCAGCAGCTCCGGGACAGGGGGCGAGACTGAAGCTTTCTTT
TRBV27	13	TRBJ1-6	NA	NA	CASSPGTNSPLHF	TGTGCCAGCAGCCCGGGGACTAATTCACCCCTCCACTTT
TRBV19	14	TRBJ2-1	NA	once	CASSMTGSVNEQFF	TGTGCCAGTAGTATGACCGGGAGCGTCAATGAGCAGTTCTTC
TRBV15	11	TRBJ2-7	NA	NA	CATWELGEQYF	TGTGCCACCTGGGAGCTGGGCGAGCAGTACTTC